The clone carrying this T cell receptor (beta chain) was counted ten times or more. Looked up from germline, CDR1 is LNHNV and CDR2 is YYDKDF (reference sequence). V lost 3 bases and J lost 5; bases outside the gene matches: 9. The CDR3 covers 15 residues. TCRdb recomputed clones from the PCR reads via MiXCR. The table includes 13,000 or so clones, around 23% detected once. This entry comes from a study of metastatic and nonmetastatic thyroid tumors. Thyroid surgery took place with no prior treatment in any patient. Sequenced: blood. The chain recombines TRBV15 with TRBJ1-2; 7 bases are a match to TRBD1. The source of this sequence is a male donor with papillary thyroid cancer or a benign thyroid nodule (not recorded which). Some clones in this sample may be carry-over from other donors' samples. The CDR3 spells CATSSEGGRAYGYTF. The CDR3 DNA reads TGTGCCACCAGCAGTGAAGGGGGCCGTGCATATGGCTACACCTTC. The full variable domain, its missing parts supplied by reference TRBV15 and TRBJ1-2, is DAMVIQNPRYQVTQFGKPVTLSCSQTLNHNVMYWYQQKSSQAPKLLFHYYDKDFNNEADTPDNFQSRRPNTSFCFLDIRSPGLGDTAMYLCATSSEGGRAYGYTFGSGTRLTVV.